These T cell receptor beta chains were read from a single sample in a study of T cells in Graves' hyperthyroidism and ophthalmopathy. TCRdb reprocessed the multiplex PCR reads with MiXCR, giving one entry per CDR3 protein. This sample yields some 510,000 distinct CDR3 sequences, of which about 43% are seen a single time; approximately 8.2% belongs to the top ten. Sequenced: peripheral blood or thyroid tissue (not recorded which). These receptors were taken from a woman aged 18-29 years with Graves' hyperthyroidism. Each CDR3 is given with its conserved first and last residue. The order of the fields is V gene, D gene, clone size, J gene, CDR3 DNA, CDR3 protein. D genes are given only for firm matches. Expanded clones are given a class, and other clones once, few, many or no size at all.

TRBV24-1	TRBD1	-	TRBJ2-5	TGTGCCATACTGACAGGGGCTAGGGAGACCCAGTACTTC	CAILTGARETQYF
TRBV5-1	-	few	TRBJ1-1	TGCGCCAGCAGCTTGGTCTGGGGGCAGGACACTGAAGCTTTCTTT	CASSLVWGQDTEAFF
TRBV5-1	-	-	TRBJ1-4	TGCGCCAGCAGCCCTGGACGGAAAGCAACTAATGAAAAACTGTTTTTT	CASSPGRKATNEKLFF
TRBV24-1	-	-	TRBJ2-2	TGTGCCACCAGTGACGGACAGGGGGAGCTGTTTTTT	CATSDGQGELFF
TRBV5-1	TRBD1	-	TRBJ2-5	TGCGCCAGCAGCTCCGAGCCGGACAGGGCGGAGACCCAGTACTTC	CASSSEPDRAETQYF
TRBV12-3/TRBV12-4	TRBD1	few	TRBJ1-1	TGTGCCAGCAGCCAGGGGGATGGGAGCACTGAAGCTTTCTTT	CASSQGDGSTEAFF
TRBV10-3	TRBD1	-	TRBJ1-4	TGTGCCATCAGTGAACGGACAGGGGGGAAACTGTTTTTT	CAISERTGGKLFF
TRBV19	TRBD1	-	TRBJ1-5	TGTGCCAGTAGTCTGACAGGGGTTAATCAGTCCCAGCATTTT	CASSLTGVNQSQHF
TRBV24-1	-	-	TRBJ1-5	TGTGCCACCAGTGACCCCGGTCGTAATCGGCCCCAGCATTTT	CATSDPGRNRPQHF
TRBV5-1	TRBD1	-	TRBJ2-7	TGCGCCAGCAAAATACAGGGGTCCTACGAGCAGTACTTC	CASKIQGSYEQYF
TRBV12-3/TRBV12-4	-	-	TRBJ1-3	TGTGCCAGCAGTTTTTGGCAGTTCTCTGGAAACACCATATATTTT	CASSFWQFSGNTIYF
TRBV9	-	-	TRBJ2-5	TGTGCCAGCAGACCGAACCAAGAGACCCAGTACTTC	CASRPNQETQYF
TRBV7-2	-	many	TRBJ1-2	TGTGCCAGCAGCCAAGCGCAGGATCACTACTATGGCTACACCTTC	CASSQAQDHYYGYTF
TRBV19	-	-	TRBJ1-5	TGTGCCAGTAACGGCGAGTATCTCGTTTGGCCCCAGCATTTT	CASNGEYLVWPQHF
TRBV2	TRBD1	-	TRBJ1-2	TGTGCCAGCAATCCGGGACAGGGGTACACCTTC	CASNPGQGYTF
TRBV7-2	TRBD1	few	TRBJ2-6	TGCGCCAGCAGCCAAGACCAACAGGGGCGCTCTGGGGCCAACGTCCTGACTTTC	CASSQDQQGRSGANVLTF
TRBV7-9	TRBD2	-	TRBJ2-7	TGTGCCAGCAGCCAGCCTTGGACTAGCGGGAGGGCCGGCGAGCAGTACTTC	CASSQPWTSGRAGEQYF
TRBV2	-	-	TRBJ1-5	TGTGCCAGCAGTTCGTGGAGCAATCAGCCCCAGCATTTT	CASSSWSNQPQHF
TRBV3-1	TRBD1	few	TRBJ1-1	TGTGCCAGCAGTTACAGGGGGTTGTCTGAAGCTTTCTTT	CASSYRGLSEAFF
TRBV7-3	-	-	TRBJ1-1	TGTGCCAGCAGCTGGGGGGGCCTAGAGAAAGCTTTCTTT	CASSWGGLEKAFF
TRBV7-2	-	-	TRBJ2-7	TGTGCCAGCAGTGGTAGGGCGGGCTACGAGCAGTACTTC	CASSGRAGYEQYF
TRBV25-1	-	-	TRBJ1-2	TGTGCCAGCGCTCGAGGGGGTGGGAGCTACACCTTC	CASARGGGSYTF
TRBV11-2	-	-	TRBJ1-2	TGTGCCAGCAGTTACGACAGTACTGGCTACACCTTC	CASSYDSTGYTF
TRBV10-2	TRBD1	-	TRBJ1-1	TGCGCCAGCAGGGGACAGGGGGCATTGGCTTTCTTT	CASRGQGALAFF
TRBV2	-	many	TRBJ1-2	TGTGCCAGCAGTGAGTGGCAGGGAGACTATGGCTACACCTTC	CASSEWQGDYGYTF
TRBV14	TRBD1	-	TRBJ1-1	TGTGCCAGCAGACGACAGGGGATGAACACTGAAGCTTTCTTT	CASRRQGMNTEAFF
TRBV7-6	TRBD1	-	TRBJ1-2	TGTGCCAGCGAAATCCAGACAGGGGGTGGTGGCTACACCTTC	CASEIQTGGGGYTF
TRBV2	-	-	TRBJ2-3	TGTGCCAGCAGTGGGGTACAGGGCACAGATACGCAGTATTTT	CASSGVQGTDTQYF
TRBV19	-	many	TRBJ2-7	TGTGCCAGTAGTACCGTGGGGGCGGCCTACGAGCAGTACTTC	CASSTVGAAYEQYF
TRBV10-2	-	-	TRBJ1-5	TGCGCCAGCAGTGACGGGGTTAAGCAGCCCCAGCATTTT	CASSDGVKQPQHF
TRBV12-3/TRBV12-4	-	-	TRBJ1-1	TGTGCCAGCAGTTTCGAGTCGACGAGGTGGGGAGACACTGAAGCTTTCTTT	CASSFESTRWGDTEAFF
TRBV7-2	-	-	TRBJ1-1	TGTGCCAGCAGCCCATCATCAGTAGACACTGAAGCTTTCTTT	CASSPSSVDTEAFF